These 20 T cell receptor beta chains share one sample of origin, sequenced in a study of shared T cell receptors in the human thymus (dated by TCRdb to about 2021). Receptor amplification or capture employed the immunoSEQ multiplex PCR assay. TCRdb took over this immuneACCESS table, retaining in-frame rearrangements with V and J assigned. Such tables are incomplete; in checked studies, under half of the missing clones stem from an unresolved V gene, and the remainder is unexplained. This sample holds about 400,000 clones; around 95% were observed only once. The ten largest account for roughly 0.02% of the sample. The sequenced sample consisted of thymocytes. These receptors originate from a human donor.

This chain joins TRBV10-1 and TRBJ2-7, with D maybe TRBD1 (5 bases). Germline loops: CDR1 WNHNN, CDR2 SYGVQD (reference sequence). Trimming left V 6 bases short and J 1 base short, with 10 bases between. The CDR3 loop spans 13 amino acids. The CDR3 DNA reads as TGCGCCAGCAGAGCCCAGGGATCCTACGAGCAGTACTTC. Protein: CASRAQGSYEQYF.

V and J are TRBV28 and TRBJ2-7; the match to TRBD2 covers 7 bases. V dropped 7 bases and J dropped 0; count of bases not matched to a gene: 6. There are 14 residues in the CDR3. Per germline, CDR1 MDHEN and CDR2 SYDVKM. CDR3 coding DNA: TGTGCCAGCAACCCGAGCGGGACCTCCTACGAGCAGTACTTC. It yields the protein CASNPSGTSYEQYF.

The chain has TRBV7-6 and TRBJ2-4; tentatively, D is TRBD1 or TRBD2 (5 bases each). The CDR3 spans 16 residues. Trimming pared 8 bases from V and 2 bases from J, leaving 19 bases between. The germline gives CDR1 SGHVS, CDR2 FNYEAQ. This chain's CDR3 is CASGTQSRQSKNIQYF. Here the CDR3 DNA reads TGTGCCAGCGGGACCCAAAGCCGGCAGTCCAAAAACATTCAGTACTTC.

V and J are TRBV2 and TRBJ2-7; the match to TRBD2 covers 13 bases. There are 16 residues in the CDR3. From germline, CDR1 is SNHLY and CDR2 FYNNEI. V shed 6 bases and J 4 bases; nucleotides not matched to a gene: 9. The CDR3 protein is CASRAGTSGNRYEQYF. CDR3 coding DNA: TGTGCCAGCAGGGCTGGGACTAGCGGGAATCGTTACGAGCAGTACTTC.

This clone was detected only once. The chain links TRBV5-1 to TRBJ2-3; 13 bases are shared with TRBD2. The germline V gene encodes CDR1 SGHRS and CDR2 YFSETQ. V shed 0 bases and J 4 bases; nucleotides not matched to a gene: 8. CDR3 length: 18 residues. CDR3 DNA: TGCGCCAGCAGCTTGGGACTAGCGGGAGGTAATGCAGCAGATACGCAGTATTTT. It translates to CASSLGLAGGNAADTQYF.

The chain links TRBV6-1 to TRBJ2-5, with no clear D. Germline V gives CDR1 MNHNS, CDR2 SASEGT. Trimming removed 4 bases at V and 1 base at J, with 13 bases between. This CDR3 has 15 residues. CDR3 sequence: CASSAFGPTQETQYF. The CDR3 region has the DNA TGTGCCAGCAGTGCTTTCGGGCCCACCCAAGAGACCCAGTACTTC.

This chain connects TRBV28 to TRBJ1-3; no definite D call. Germline CDR1 is MDHEN and CDR2 is SYDVKM. The CDR3 is made up of 14 amino acids. The CDR3 reads CVTATNYGGNTIYF. The CDR3 coding sequence is TGTGTCACAGCGACCAACTATGGTGGAAACACCATATATTTT.

The chain couples TRBV28 to TRBJ1-4; 9 bases fit TRBD1. J gave up 4 bases and V 6 bases, and 6 bases lay outside the gene matches. Germline assignment: CDR1 MDHEN and CDR2 SYDVKM. This CDR3 comprises 15 residues. The CDR3 DNA reads TGTGCCAGCAGCGAGGGACAGGGAGTTAATGAAAAACTGTTTTTT. It encodes CASSEGQGVNEKLFF. Complete variable domain (other parts from reference TRBV28 and TRBJ1-4): DVKVTQSSRYLVKRTGEKVFLECVQDMDHENMFWYRQDPGLGLRLIYFSYDVKMKEKGDIPEGYSVSREKKERFSLILESASTNQTSMYLCASSEGQGVNEKLFFGSGTQLSVL.

This chain connects TRBV19 to TRBJ2-1; 12 bases are shared with TRBD2. The trim removed 3 bases at V and 1 base at J, leaving 7 bases unmatched. From germline, CDR1 is LNHDA and CDR2 SQIVND (reference sequence). The CDR3 runs to 18 residues. CDR3 sequence reads: CASSIPGTSGRSYNEQFF. The CDR3 DNA follows: TGTGCCAGTAGTATCCCGGGCACTAGCGGGAGGTCCTACAATGAGCAGTTCTTC.

The rearrangement joins TRBV28 to TRBJ2-3; D not certain. The CDR3 sequence is 14 residues long. The V and J ends lost 3 bases and 4 bases respectively, with 11 bases between them. Germline V gene data show CDR1 as MDHEN and CDR2 as SYDVKM. As DNA, the CDR3 is TGTGCCAGCAGTTTCCCTCGGCAGGCAGATACGCAGTATTTT. Its translation: CASSFPRQADTQYF.

The chain joins TRBV6-1 to TRBJ1-1, with TRBD1 as a possible D gene (6 bases). The germline gives CDR1 MNHNS, CDR2 SASEGT. This CDR3 region has 13 residues. With 1 base removed from V and 6 bases from J, the gap between germline ends came to 9 bases. As DNA, the CDR3 is TGTGCCAGCAGTGAAGTGAGGGGGTCTGAAGCTTTCTTT. As protein: CASSEVRGSEAFF.

This clone has only a few counts. J is TRBJ1-5 and V is TRBV28; D remains ambiguous. The germline CDR1 and CDR2 sequences are MDHEN and SYDVKM. With 5 bases removed from V and 2 bases from J, the gap between germline ends came to 16 bases. The CDR3 has 16 residues. Written as DNA, the CDR3 is TGTGCCAGCAGTCCCCGGTCAGTGACGGGCAATCAGCCCCAGCATTTT. Translated: CASSPRSVTGNQPQHF.

This clone came up once. V and J are TRBV6-1 and TRBJ1-5; 10 positions match TRBD1. The CDR3 totals 14 residues. Looked up from germline, CDR1 is MNHNS and CDR2 is SASEGT. With V trimmed by 9 bases and J by 7 bases, 9 bases remained unmatched. CDR3 sequence: CASSRDRGPQPQHF. The CDR3 nucleotides are TGTGCCAGTAGCAGGGACAGGGGTCCCCAGCCCCAGCATTTT.

This rearrangement joins TRBV4-3 to TRBJ2-7; the D gene is possibly TRBD2 (5 bases). The CDR3 covers 17 residues. V was clipped by 1 base and J by 0 bases, with 16 bases between them. CDR1 is LGHNA and CDR2 is YSLEER in the germline V gene. The CDR3 DNA reads as TGCGCCAGCAGCCAAGGACCGCGTCTGGAGGCCTCCTACGAGCAGTACTTC. It yields the protein CASSQGPRLEASYEQYF.

This clone was detected only once. V is TRBV5-1 and J is TRBJ2-5, with 14 bases identical to TRBD2. The germline CDR1 and CDR2 sequences are SGHRS and YFSETQ. Trimming removed 1 base from V and 5 bases from J; junction bases left unmatched: 7. This CDR3 region has 17 residues. In DNA form, the CDR3 reads TGCGCCAGCAGCTTGCGCGGGACTAGCGGGAGAGGGGAGACCCAGTACTTC. It yields the protein CASSLRGTSGRGETQYF.

The genes are TRBV6-5 and TRBJ2-7; TRBD2 matches at 7 bases. This CDR3 has 14 residues. In germline, CDR1 is MNHEY, CDR2 SVGAGI. V was pared by 10 bases and J by 2 bases, with 11 bases of the junction left unmatched. Here the CDR3 reads CATTKGREPYEQYF. The CDR3 nucleotides read TGTGCCACCACAAAGGGGCGGGAGCCCTACGAGCAGTACTTC.

This clone was picked up one time. The V and J genes are TRBV2 and TRBJ1-2; TRBD1 matches 9 bases. Germline CDR1 SNHLY, CDR2 FYNNEI. The CDR3 has 13 residues. Germline trimming cut 6 bases from V and 3 bases from J; bases unmatched to any gene: 2. CDR3 sequence reads: CASRGQGHYGYTF. The CDR3 DNA sequence: TGTGCCAGCAGGGGACAGGGTCACTATGGCTACACCTTC. The full variable domain, its missing parts supplied by reference TRBV2 and TRBJ1-2, is EPEVTQTPSHQVTQMGQEVILRCVPISNHLYFYWYRQILGQKVEFLVSFYNNEISEKSEIFDDQFSVERPDGSNFTLKIRSTKLEDSAMYFCASRGQGHYGYTFGSGTRLTVV.

The V call is TRBV5-6, the J call TRBJ2-3; no clear D gene. The V gene's germline CDR1 is SGHDT and CDR2 YYEEEE. The V end was cut by 0 bases, the J end by 4 bases, with 12 bases between. The CDR3 runs 15 residues. CDR3 nucleotides: TGTGCCAGCAGCTTGGAGGTGGACGGGCCAGATACGCAGTATTTT. Protein: CASSLEVDGPDTQYF. Using reference TRBV5-6 and TRBJ2-3 for the parts outside the CDR3, the full variable domain is DAGVTQSPTHLIKTRGQQVTLRCSPKSGHDTVSWYQQALGQGPQFIFQYYEEEERQRGNFPDRFSGHQFPNYSSELNVNALLLGDSALYLCASSLEVDGPDTQYFGPGTRLTVL.

The chain employs TRBV9 and TRBJ2-1; a possible D gene is TRBD2 (6 bases). Germline CDR1 and CDR2: SGDLS and YYNGEE. V dropped 7 bases and J dropped 4 bases, with 24 bases sitting between them. This CDR3 region has 17 residues. CDR3 DNA: TGTGCCAGCGGCTACCTTAGCGGCCCAAATACTTACAATGAGCAGTTCTTC. Its translation: CASGYLSGPNTYNEQFF.

The V gene is TRBV30, the J gene TRBJ1-5; D might be TRBD1 (6 bases). CDR3 length: 21 residues. The germline gives CDR1 GTSNPN, CDR2 SVGIG (reference sequence). Trimming took off 1 base at V and 5 bases at J, with 33 bases between the two ends. The CDR3 sequence: CAWSAVVWTDSSKTSDQPQHF. The CDR3 region has the DNA TGTGCCTGGAGTGCCGTAGTATGGACAGATTCATCAAAAACGTCGGATCAGCCCCAGCATTTT.